This T cell receptor beta chain is drawn from a study of immune characterization of retroperitoneal liposarcoma. This clonotype came up a few times. One base away lies a much larger clone, so this may be a sequencing read error. In TCRdb, the PCR reads were re-called with MiXCR into one record per CDR3 protein. The sample lists some 10,000 distinct CDR3 sequences, roughly a third occurring once. Germline CDR1 reads SGHTA; CDR2 reads FQGNSA. This CDR3 is 17 amino acids long. The chain employs TRBV7-2 and TRBJ2-4, with D possibly TRBD2 on 6 matching bases. The J call may be incorrect, as the DNA end agrees better with TRBJ2-5. This receptor was obtained from a female donor with retroperitoneal liposarcoma. Sample: tumor tissue. CDR3 residues: CASSLARLVRVQETQYF. DNA of the CDR3: TGTGCCAGCAGCTTAGCGAGACTAGTTAGGGTCCAAGAGACCCAGTACTTC.